These 31 T cell receptor beta chains were all obtained from the same sample, sequenced in a study of T cells in Graves' hyperthyroidism and ophthalmopathy. Researchers amplified the TCR beta CDR3 regions from RNA transcripts. The HTBI primer set drove a first-round RT-PCR of the TCR CDR3. TCRdb fed the multiplex PCR reads into MiXCR, producing one record per CDR3 protein. The sample has 250,000 or so distinct CDR3 sequences, around 15% seen once. Sequences were obtained from blood. The receptors were gathered from a woman aged 18-29 years with Graves' ophthalmopathy.

This clonotype was detected many times. This chain uses TRBV20-1 with TRBJ2-7; D might be TRBD2 (5 bases). Per the germline V gene, CDR1 is DFQATT and CDR2 is SNEGSKA (reference sequence). The CDR3 totals 12 residues. Trimming cost V 6 bases and J 2 bases, with 11 bases left between them. The CDR3 DNA sequence: TGCAGTGCACAGAGGGCTCCCTACGAGCAGTACTTC. Translation gives CSAQRAPYEQYF.

The chain has TRBV28 and TRBJ2-1, with a tentative D call TRBD2 (6 bases). The V gene lost 4 bases and the J gene lost 6 bases, with 16 bases spanning the gap. The germline CDR1 and CDR2 sequences are MDHEN and SYDVKM. The CDR3 covers 15 residues. The CDR3 region is CASSSIPRGSNEQFF. CDR3 sequence (DNA): TGTGCCAGCAGTTCCATACCACGGGGGAGCAATGAGCAGTTCTTC.

This clonotype was picked up many times. This rearrangement joins TRBV28 to TRBJ2-7; D call uncertain. The V end lost 10 bases, the J end lost 0 bases, and 10 bases lay between the germline ends. CDR3 size: 12 residues. Per germline, CDR1 MDHEN and CDR2 SYDVKM. The CDR3 DNA is TGTGCCACAGGAGCTTACTCCTACGAGCAGTACTTC. Protein sequence: CATGAYSYEQYF.

The rearrangement joins TRBV24-1 to TRBJ2-1; the match to TRBD2 covers 15 bases. Germline V lookup: CDR1 KGHDR, CDR2 SFDVKD. The ends lost 4 bases at V and 8 bases at J; junction bases unmatched: 8. This CDR3 is 17 amino acids long. CDR3: CATSEQTGTSGRYEQFF. Written as DNA, the CDR3 is TGTGCCACCAGTGAACAGACCGGGACTAGCGGGAGGTATGAGCAGTTCTTC.

This clonotype has at least ten counts. The chain joins TRBV20-1 to TRBJ2-7; no definite D call. The CDR3 extends over 12 amino acids. V lost 3 bases to trimming and J lost 4 bases, with 10 bases between them. CDR1 and CDR2 (germline): DFQATT, SNEGSKA (reference sequence). CDR3 sequence reads: CSASDQGYEQYF. The CDR3 region has the DNA TGCAGTGCTAGTGACCAAGGATACGAGCAGTACTTC.

This clonotype was recorded at least ten times. This sequence joins TRBV2 and TRBJ1-1; no clear D gene. The V gene lost 5 bases and the J gene lost 1 base, with 14 bases spanning the gap. The CDR3 spans 15 residues. Germline CDR1 is SNHLY and CDR2 is FYNNEI. The CDR3: CASSSKSRGNTEAFF. The CDR3 DNA sequence: TGTGCCAGCAGTTCGAAAAGTCGAGGGAACACTGAAGCTTTCTTT.

In this sample, this clonotype turned up many times. The chain employs TRBV24-1 and TRBJ1-2, with D possibly TRBD1 on 5 matching bases. The CDR3 is 12 residues long. The germline V gene encodes CDR1 KGHDR and CDR2 SFDVKD. Trimming pared 4 bases from V and 8 bases from J, leaving 10 bases between. The CDR3 bases are TGTGCCACCAGTGACCGGGACTTCGGCTACACCTTC. Translating it yields CATSDRDFGYTF.

This clonotype was detected ten times or more. V usage is TRBV6-1 and J usage is TRBJ2-1; 10 bases fit TRBD1. Germline lookup yields CDR1 MNHNS and CDR2 SASEGT. The junction had 6 bases not matched to a gene; V was cut back by 6 bases and J by 7 bases. CDR3 size: 14 residues. In nucleotides, the CDR3 is TGTGCCAGCAGCCAGACAGGGGGCGGGAATGAGCAGTTCTTC. This encodes CASSQTGGGNEQFF.

The sample holds a few counts of this clonotype. This chain links TRBV3-1 with TRBJ2-2, with a weak D call TRBD2 (6 bases). The ends were cut back, 4 bases at V and 3 bases at J, with 12 bases in the middle. This CDR3 is built from 15 residues. Germline lookup yields CDR1 LGHDT and CDR2 YNNKEL (reference sequence). The CDR3 sequence is CASSRDFLYTGELFF. CDR3 nucleotide sequence: TGTGCCAGCAGCCGGGACTTTCTCTACACCGGGGAGCTGTTTTTT. The full variable domain, with the rest looked up from reference TRBV3-1 and TRBJ2-2, is DTAVSQTPKYLVTQMGNDKSIKCEQNLGHDTMYWYKQDSKKFLKIMFSYNNKELIINETVPNRFSPKSPDKAHLNLHINSLELGDSAVYFCASSRDFLYTGELFFGEGSRLTVL.

This clonotype was seen at least ten times. The chain couples TRBV7-2 to TRBJ1-1; unclear D gene. V was clipped by 1 base and J by 4 bases, with 13 bases between them. The CDR3 runs 15 residues. Germline CDR1 SGHTA, CDR2 FQGNSA. CDR3 protein: CASSLGPQTSTEAFF. The CDR3 coding sequence is TGTGCCAGCAGCTTAGGTCCCCAAACCTCCACTGAAGCTTTCTTT. The full variable domain, its missing parts supplied by reference TRBV7-2 and TRBJ1-1, is GAGVSQSPSNKVTEKGKDVELRCDPISGHTALYWYRQSLGQGLEFLIYFQGNSAPDKSGLPSDRFSAERTGGSVSTLTIQRTQQEDSAVYLCASSLGPQTSTEAFFGQGTRLTVV.

This clonotype was counted at least ten times. The CDR3 spells CASSLGHGYTF. As DNA, the CDR3 is TGTGCCAGCAGCTTAGGTCATGGCTACACCTTC. This chain connects TRBV7-9 to TRBJ1-2; no clear D. Germline lookup yields CDR1 SEHNR and CDR2 FQNEAQ (reference sequence). CDR3 size: 11 residues. V lost 1 base and J lost 6, with 3 bases in between.

This clonotype was seen ten or more times. With a much larger clone just one base away, this may be a read error. V gene TRBV5-1 combines with J gene TRBJ2-7, with a weak D call TRBD2 (5 bases). The CDR3 totals 13 residues. Per germline, CDR1 SGHRS and CDR2 YFSETQ. Here the CDR3 reads CANSGGYSYEQYF. CDR3 in DNA: TGCGCCAACAGCGGCGGTTACTCCTACGAGCAGTACTTC.

On this clonotype itself: A clone one base away is much larger, so this may be a read error. V and J are TRBV18 and TRBJ1-1, with 7 nucleotides matching TRBD1. The CDR3 is made up of 14 amino acids. Germline values: CDR1 KGHSH, CDR2 LQKENI. The junction had 10 bases not matched to a gene; V was cut back by 8 bases and J by 4 bases. The CDR3 DNA is TGTGCCAGCCCCAGGGGGGGCGCGGGCACTGAAGCTTTCTTT. As protein: CASPRGGAGTEAFF.

At least ten counts were recorded for this clonotype. This rearrangement joins TRBV25-1 to TRBJ2-7, with TRBD2 matching 12 bases. With V trimmed by 4 bases and J by 6 bases, 16 bases remained unmatched. The CDR3 contains 18 residues. Germline CDR1 reads MGHDK; CDR2 reads SYGVNS. CDR3 sequence reads: CASSANPPRLAGELEQYF. The CDR3 DNA sequence: TGTGCCAGCAGTGCGAACCCCCCCCGACTAGCGGGAGAACTCGAGCAGTACTTC.

This clonotype came up many times. The chain couples TRBV27 to TRBJ2-1; 8 positions match TRBD1. This CDR3 region has 15 residues. Germline trimming cut 3 bases from V and 3 bases from J; bases unmatched to any gene: 4. Per germline, CDR1 MNHEY and CDR2 SMNVEV (reference sequence). The CDR3 here is CASSFRTGSYNEQFF. As DNA, the CDR3 is TGTGCCAGCAGTTTTAGGACAGGGAGCTACAATGAGCAGTTCTTC.

This clonotype was found many times. The chain uses TRBV30 and TRBJ2-6, with D perhaps matching TRBD2 (6 bases). CDR1 is GTSNPN and CDR2 is SVGIG in the germline V gene (reference sequence). CDR3 length equals 16 residues. V lost 3 bases and J lost 0, with 12 bases in between. CDR3 sequence: CAWSGAGLSGANVLTF. The CDR3 DNA reads TGTGCCTGGAGCGGAGCGGGCCTCTCTGGGGCCAACGTCCTGACTTTC. The whole variable domain, remainder taken from reference TRBV30 and TRBJ2-6, is SQTIHQWPATLVQPVGSPLSLECTVEGTSNPNLYWYRQAAGRGLQLLFYSVGIGQISSEVPQNLSASRPQDRQFILSSKKLLLSDSGFYLCAWSGAGLSGANVLTFGAGSRLTVL.

This clonotype was seen ten or more times. This rearrangement joins TRBV20-1 to TRBJ2-7; D is unresolved. The CDR3 length is 13 residues. Per the germline V gene, CDR1 is DFQATT and CDR2 is SNEGSKA (reference sequence). V was cut by 0 bases and J by 2 bases, with 8 bases left in between. DNA for the CDR3: TGCAGTGCTAGAGATTTTAAGGCCTACGAGCAGTACTTC. It specifies CSARDFKAYEQYF.

This clonotype appeared many times. The DNA for the CDR3 is TGTGCCAGCAGCTTAGTCCCAGGGGAGAATCAGCCCCAGCATTTT. Translation gives CASSLVPGENQPQHF. V is TRBV7-2 and J is TRBJ1-5, with D tentatively TRBD1 (6 bases). The CDR3 covers 15 residues. Per the germline V gene, CDR1 is SGHTA and CDR2 is FQGNSA. V lost 1 base and J 4 bases, leaving 11 bases between the germline ends.

This clonotype was picked up many times. The chain recombines TRBV27 with TRBJ2-1; 11 bases line up with TRBD2. J gave up 0 bases and V 6 bases, and 7 bases lay outside the gene matches. The CDR3 extends over 17 amino acids. Germline loops: CDR1 MNHEY, CDR2 SMNVEV (reference sequence). The CDR3 sequence: CASRLAGGPFSYNEQFF. CDR3 DNA: TGTGCCAGCAGGCTAGCGGGGGGCCCCTTCTCCTACAATGAGCAGTTCTTC.

This clonotype was counted at least ten times. This chain joins TRBV24-1 and TRBJ2-3, with D perhaps TRBD1 (8 bases). V dropped 3 bases and J dropped 4 bases, with 16 bases sitting between them. Looked up from germline, CDR1 is KGHDR and CDR2 is SFDVKD. The CDR3 consists of 16 residues. The CDR3 nucleotides are TGTGCCACCAGTGATCCAGGACAGGGAGGGGCAGATACGCAGTATTTT. It translates to CATSDPGQGGADTQYF.

This clonotype occurred many times. The rearrangement uses TRBV3-1 and TRBJ1-1, with 7 bases that match TRBD1. V gave up 5 bases and J gave up 1 base; unmatched junction bases: 7. The CDR3 consists of 15 residues. Germline V gene data show CDR1 as LGHDT and CDR2 as YNNKEL (reference sequence). The CDR3 DNA reads TGTGCCAGCAGCATGAGACAGGGAAGGAACACTGAAGCTTTCTTT. Translation: CASSMRQGRNTEAFF.

This clonotype came up many times. V is TRBV28 and J is TRBJ2-7, with TRBD2 matching 7 bases. This CDR3 has 18 amino acids. Trimming cost V 2 bases and J 4 bases; bases outside gene matches: 17. Germline lookup yields CDR1 MDHEN and CDR2 SYDVKM. The CDR3 here is CASSLKSNQLGRVYEQYF. CDR3 nucleotide sequence: TGTGCCAGCAGTTTAAAGTCCAATCAATTGGGGAGGGTGTACGAGCAGTACTTC. The full variable domain, with the rest looked up from reference TRBV28 and TRBJ2-7, is DVKVTQSSRYLVKRTGEKVFLECVQDMDHENMFWYRQDPGLGLRLIYFSYDVKMKEKGDIPEGYSVSREKKERFSLILESASTNQTSMYLCASSLKSNQLGRVYEQYFGPGTRLTVT.

This clonotype was seen many times. The chain is built from TRBV28 and TRBJ2-2, with D unclear. V was shortened by 2 bases and J by 0 bases, with 7 bases between the two germline ends. CDR1 is MDHEN and CDR2 is SYDVKM in the germline V gene. This CDR3 is 15 amino acids long. The CDR3 DNA is TGTGCCAGCAGTTTAGGCCAGTCGAACACCGGGGAGCTGTTTTTT. Amino acid sequence: CASSLGQSNTGELFF.

This clonotype was seen ten or more times. The chain is built from TRBV7-9 and TRBJ2-1; 9 bases are a match to TRBD2. The junction had 6 bases not matched to a gene; V was cut back by 5 bases and J by 7 bases. The CDR3 has 14 residues. Per the germline V gene, CDR1 is SEHNR and CDR2 is FQNEAQ (reference sequence). As DNA, the CDR3 is TGTGCCAGCAGCCGGGGGCTAGCGGGAAATGAGCAGTTCTTC. Its protein is CASSRGLAGNEQFF. The full variable domain, in which reference TRBV7-9 and TRBJ2-1 provide the parts outside the CDR3, is DTGVSQNPRHKITKRGQNVTFRCDPISEHNRLYWYRQTLGQGPEFLTYFQNEAQLEKSRLLSDRFSAERPKGSFSTLEIQRTEQGDSAMYLCASSRGLAGNEQFFGPGTRLTVL.

The chain recombines TRBV11-2 with TRBJ2-1, with TRBD1 identical over 10 bases. Unmatched junction bases numbered 7, after V lost 4 bases and J lost 4 bases. The V gene's germline CDR1 is SGHAT and CDR2 FQNNGV. This CDR3 is built from 16 residues. In nucleotides, the CDR3 is TGTGCCAGCAGCTCGGTGGGACAGGGGAAGTACAATGAGCAGTTCTTC. This encodes CASSSVGQGKYNEQFF.

Ten or more counts support this clonotype. V and J are TRBV28 and TRBJ2-3; 7 nucleotides agree with TRBD1. Germline trimming cut 5 bases from V and 2 bases from J; bases unmatched to any gene: 19. The CDR3 sequence is 19 residues long. The germline CDR1 and CDR2 sequences are MDHEN and SYDVKM. The CDR3 region has the DNA TGTGCCAGCAGTCAACCCACCAAAAGACAGGGAACGAACACAGATACGCAGTATTTT. Amino acids: CASSQPTKRQGTNTDTQYF.

This clonotype has ten or more counts. The chain links TRBV30 to TRBJ1-1; D is undetermined. Germline CDR1 is GTSNPN and CDR2 is SVGIG (reference sequence). V was trimmed by 2 bases and J by 2 bases, leaving 6 bases between them. This CDR3 spans 12 amino acids. The CDR3 DNA reads TGTGCCTGGAGTCGGGCCAACACTGAAGCTTTCTTT. This translates into CAWSRANTEAFF.

This clonotype occurred many times. The J gene is TRBJ2-1, the V gene TRBV28; D not certain. The CDR3 runs to 14 residues. Between the trimmed V and J ends, which lost 7 bases and 4 bases, there was a span of 14 bases. The germline CDR1 and CDR2 sequences are MDHEN and SYDVKM. CDR3 DNA: TGTGCCAGCAATCTGGGCAGCCTGTACAATGAGCAGTTCTTC. This codes for CASNLGSLYNEQFF.

This clonotype has a count of ten or more. The V gene is TRBV20-1, the J gene TRBJ2-7; TRBD2 aligns across 10 bases. This CDR3 spans 18 amino acids. Germline V CDR1 and CDR2: DFQATT, SNEGSKA (reference sequence). V lost 0 bases, J lost 0 bases, and 11 bases stayed unmatched. Here the CDR3 reads CSARDPGVGTSDSYEQYF. CDR3 DNA: TGCAGTGCTAGAGACCCGGGGGTAGGGACTAGCGACTCCTACGAGCAGTACTTC.

This clonotype was recorded many times. The rearrangement uses TRBV5-6 and TRBJ1-2; a weak D match, TRBD1 (5 bases). CDR3 length: 15 amino acids. CDR1 and CDR2 from the germline V gene are SGHDT and YYEEEE. Trimming took 2 bases from V and 5 from J, leaving 16 bases between them. This chain's CDR3 is CASSFEQGPWYGYTF. The CDR3 DNA follows: TGTGCCAGCAGCTTCGAGCAGGGACCTTGGTATGGCTACACCTTC.

This clonotype occurred many times. The chain has TRBV6-1 and TRBJ2-7; 9 bases map to TRBD1. The CDR3 has 16 residues. The germline CDR1 and CDR2 sequences are MNHNS and SASEGT. The V gene end was trimmed by 7 bases and the J gene end by 6 bases; junction bases not matched to a gene: 16. CDR3 nucleotides: TGTGCCAGCACCCGAGGGTATTGGACAGGGGAGGTCGAGCAGTACTTC. Its translation: CASTRGYWTGEVEQYF.